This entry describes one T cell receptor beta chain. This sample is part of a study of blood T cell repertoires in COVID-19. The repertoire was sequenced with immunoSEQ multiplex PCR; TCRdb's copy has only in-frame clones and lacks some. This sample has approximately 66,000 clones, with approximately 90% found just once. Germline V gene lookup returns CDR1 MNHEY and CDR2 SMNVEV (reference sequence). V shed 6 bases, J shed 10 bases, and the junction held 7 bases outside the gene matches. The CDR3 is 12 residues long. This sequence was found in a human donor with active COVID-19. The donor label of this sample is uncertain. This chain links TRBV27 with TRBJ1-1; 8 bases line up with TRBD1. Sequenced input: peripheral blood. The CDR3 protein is CASSLRTGRAFF. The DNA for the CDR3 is TGTGCCAGCAGCCTTCGGACAGGGAGAGCTTTCTTT.